These 32 T cell receptor beta chains were sequenced from one sample in a study of control samples from healthy donors and cancer patients. This table comes from immunoSEQ multiplex PCR, and its TCRdb copy is limited to in-frame clones, with some not included. The table shows some 94,000 clones, with around 90% occurring only once. Sample: PBMCs. The receptor source for this set is a woman in her fifties or sixties with colorectal cancer.

The chain links TRBV3-1 (or the pseudogene TRBV3-2) to TRBJ2-1; D may be TRBD2 (5 bases). Per germline, CDR1 LGHDT and CDR2 YNNKEL (reference sequence). The ends were cut back, 2 bases at V and 6 bases at J, with 14 bases in the middle. This CDR3 comprises 15 residues. The CDR3 loop reads CASSQLANLFNEQFF. For the CDR3, the DNA is TGTGCCAGCAGCCAATTAGCGAATCTTTTCAATGAGCAGTTCTTC.

Of note for this clone: In the same sample, other DNA sequences code for this CDR3. The chain combines TRBV7-8 with TRBJ2-7, with 10 bases lining up with TRBD1. This CDR3 is 15 amino acids long. Germline V CDR1 and CDR2: SGHVS, FQNEAQ. V lost 5 bases, J lost 5 bases, and 9 bases stayed unmatched. CDR3 residues: CASSQSGTGVNEQYV. The DNA of the CDR3 is TGTGCCAGCAGCCAGTCCGGGACAGGGGTGAACGAGCAGTACGTC.

CDR3 loop: CASSPGYGNTIYF. The CDR3 nucleotides are TGTGCCAGCAGCCCGGGCTATGGAAACACCATATATTTT. The genes are TRBV9 and TRBJ1-3; D unresolved. CDR3 size: 13 residues. Germline CDR1 is SGDLS and CDR2 is YYNGEE. V shed 4 bases and J shed 3 bases, with 8 bases lying between them.

This chain connects TRBV25-1 to TRBJ2-2; D might be TRBD1 (6 bases). The length of the CDR3 is 15 residues. Germline V gives CDR1 MGHDK, CDR2 SYGVNS. V shed 6 bases and J shed 5 bases, with 16 bases lying between them. CDR3 loop: CASRPTGFDTGELFF. CDR3 sequence (DNA): TGTGCCAGCAGACCGACAGGATTTGATACCGGGGAGCTGTTTTTT.

This sequence joins TRBV5-6 and TRBJ2-5; TRBD1 matches at 9 bases. The V and J ends lost 4 bases and 5 bases, in that order; junction bases with no gene match: 6. This CDR3 has 14 residues. Per germline, CDR1 SGHDT and CDR2 YYEEEE. CDR3 coding DNA: TGTGCCAGCAGCGCTGACAGGGGGATCGAGACCCAGTACTTC. Amino acids: CASSADRGIETQYF.

This clone was observed a single time. The J gene is TRBJ2-2, the V gene TRBV30, with D tentatively TRBD1 (6 bases). Germline lookup yields CDR1 GTSNPN and CDR2 SVGIG (reference sequence). The CDR3 spans 13 residues. The V end lost 2 bases, the J end lost 5 bases, and 9 bases lay between the germline ends. DNA of the CDR3: TGTGCCTGGAGTCGGACAGAGACCGGGGAGCTGTTTTTT. It is translated as CAWSRTETGELFF. Full variable domain (missing parts from reference TRBV30 and TRBJ2-2): SQTIHQWPATLVQPVGSPLSLECTVEGTSNPNLYWYRQAAGRGLQLLFYSVGIGQISSEVPQNLSASRPQDRQFILSSKKLLLSDSGFYLCAWSRTETGELFFGEGSRLTVL.

Concerning this clone itself: A junction end diverges from the germline sequence, so it may reflect a read error. V is TRBV6-5 and J is TRBJ2-1; D possibly corresponds to TRBD2 (5 bases). The germline gives CDR1 MNHEY, CDR2 SVGAGI. The CDR3 runs to 12 residues. The CDR3 loop is CASSDSGNEQFF. In DNA form, the CDR3 reads TGTGCCAGCAGTGACTCGGGGAATGAGCAGTTCTTC.

The gene calls are TRBV4-3 and TRBJ2-6, with a tentative D call TRBD2 (5 bases). This CDR3 spans 16 amino acids. Germline CDR1 LGHNA, CDR2 YSLEER. The germline V and J ends were trimmed by 0 bases and 0 bases, with 6 bases remaining between them. The CDR3 coding sequence is TGCGCCAGCAGCCAAGAGGCGGGCTCTGGGGCCAACGTCCTGACTTTC. This encodes CASSQEAGSGANVLTF.

The rearrangement joins TRBV6-2 or TRBV6-3 to TRBJ1-1; D unresolved. The CDR3 spans 16 residues. Germline-derived CDR1 and CDR2 are MNHEY and SVGEGT. Trimming shortened V by 2 bases and J by 1 base, and 14 bases separated the two germline ends. CDR3 sequence (DNA): TGTGCCAGCAGTTACGTAAGGAGCTACTGGAACACTGAAGCTTTCTTT. The encoded protein is CASSYVRSYWNTEAFF.

The chain combines TRBV6-2 or TRBV6-3 with TRBJ2-3, with a possible D match to TRBD1 (6 bases). CDR1 and CDR2 (germline): MNHEY, SVGEGT. Trimming pared 2 bases from V and 2 bases from J, leaving 11 bases between. This CDR3 contains 15 residues. The CDR3 coding sequence is TGTGCCAGCAGTTACGGGGGCAGTAACACAGATACGCAGTATTTT. Translating gives CASSYGGSNTDTQYF.

This clone was seen a handful of times. This sequence joins TRBV6-2 or TRBV6-3 and TRBJ2-7; D is possibly TRBD1 or TRBD2 (6 bases each). The V gene's germline CDR1 is MNHEY and CDR2 SVGEGT. The germline V and J ends were trimmed by 0 bases and 2 bases, with 8 bases remaining between them. The CDR3 is 14 amino acids. CDR3 nucleotide sequence: TGTGCCAGCAGTTACTCAGGGGGGCCCTACGAGCAGTACGTC. Protein sequence: CASSYSGGPYEQYV.

The CDR3, as DNA: TGCGCCAGCAGCCAAACCGACCTAGGGATAGCTTCCTACAATGAGCAGTTCTTC. Its protein is CASSQTDLGIASYNEQFF. The chain is built from TRBV4-1 and TRBJ2-1; D gene unclear. Trimming cost V 2 bases and J 1 base, with 18 bases left between them. Per germline, CDR1 MGHRA and CDR2 YSYEKL. This CDR3 region has 18 residues.

This chain connects TRBV7-2 to TRBJ2-3; TRBD2 agrees at 9 bases. The trim removed 3 bases at V and 2 bases at J, leaving 6 bases unmatched. CDR3 size: 16 residues. Germline CDR1 and CDR2: SGHTA and FQGNSA. The chain's CDR3 is CASSFRAGGDTDTQYF. The CDR3 coding sequence is TGTGCCAGCAGCTTCAGGGCGGGGGGGGACACAGATACGCAGTATTTT. The complete variable domain, with remaining parts taken from reference TRBV7-2 and TRBJ2-3, reads GAGVSQSPSNKVTEKGKDVELRCDPISGHTALYWYRQSLGQGLEFLIYFQGNSAPDKSGLPSDRFSAERTGGSVSTLTIQRTQQEDSAVYLCASSFRAGGDTDTQYFGPGTRLTVL.

This clone has only a few counts. The chain joins TRBV19 to TRBJ2-3; TRBD2 matches 7 bases. V lost 10 bases and J lost 1; bases outside the gene matches: 8. Per germline, CDR1 LNHDA and CDR2 SQIVND (reference sequence). The length of the CDR3 is 14 residues. The CDR3, as DNA: TGTGCCACCCTGGGGGGGTCAGGCACAGATACGCAGTATTTT. Protein: CATLGGSGTDTQYF. Full variable domain (remainder filled in from reference TRBV19 and TRBJ2-3): DGGITQSPKYLFRKEGQNVTLSCEQNLNHDAMYWYRQDPGQGLRLIYYSQIVNDFQKGDIAEGYSVSREKKESFPLTVTSAQKNPTAFYLCATLGGSGTDTQYFGPGTRLTVL.

V usage is TRBV4-2 and J usage is TRBJ2-5; the D is unclear. The V end was cut by 0 bases, the J end by 5 bases, with 13 bases between. Germline loops: CDR1 LGHNA, CDR2 YNFKEQ. The CDR3 totals 15 residues. In nucleotides, the CDR3 is TGTGCCAGCAGCCAAGATCTAGACTTGATGGAGACCCAGTACTTC. Translating gives CASSQDLDLMETQYF.

The chain recombines TRBV6-5 with TRBJ2-7; D might be TRBD2 (5 bases). V lost 6 bases to trimming and J lost 7 bases, with 19 bases between them. The germline CDR1 and CDR2 sequences are MNHEY and SVGAGI. The CDR3 is made up of 14 amino acids. For the CDR3, the DNA is TGTGCCAGCAGAAGCGGCTTCTCCTACGAGGAGCAGTACGTC. Translation: CASRSGFSYEEQYV.

This clone was picked up one time. This sequence joins TRBV19 and TRBJ1-3; the D gene is possibly TRBD1 (5 bases). The CDR3 is made up of 14 amino acids. Trimming removed 8 bases at V and 2 bases at J, with 13 bases between. Germline V CDR1 and CDR2: LNHDA, SQIVND (reference sequence). The CDR3 protein is CASSPQGAGNTIYF. The CDR3 DNA reads TGTGCCAGTTCCCCCCAGGGTGCTGGAAACACCATATATTTT.

This clone has just one count. This chain links TRBV6-1 with TRBJ2-5; TRBD2 matches at 12 bases. The CDR3 has 15 residues. The germline V gene has CDR1 MNHNS and CDR2 SASEGT. Trimming cost V 2 bases and J 4 bases; bases outside gene matches: 2. The CDR3 here is CASSELAGGRETQYF. The CDR3 DNA reads TGTGCCAGCAGTGAACTAGCGGGGGGGCGAGAGACCCAGTACTTC.

The rearrangement uses TRBV2 and TRBJ2-3; D is unresolved. CDR1 is SNHLY, CDR2 FYNNEI, per germline. The CDR3 sequence is 12 residues long. V lost 4 bases and J 5 bases, leaving 7 bases between the germline ends. As DNA, the CDR3 is TGTGCCAGCAGTGGGTTAGAAGATACGCAGTATTTT. Residues: CASSGLEDTQYF.

V and J are TRBV6-2 or TRBV6-3 and TRBJ2-3; no firm D call. The CDR3 is 17 residues long. Germline CDR1 and CDR2: MNHEY and SVGEGT. Deletions cut 2 bases from V and 0 bases from J, with 15 bases between. The CDR3 spells CASSYPKGRTSTDTQYF. CDR3 coding DNA: TGTGCCAGCAGTTACCCGAAAGGTAGAACTAGCACAGATACGCAGTATTTT.

The chain uses TRBV2 and TRBJ1-5, with 9 bases that match TRBD1. Germline loops: CDR1 SNHLY, CDR2 FYNNEI. Losses at the gene ends were 6 bases for V and 2 bases for J; bases not matched to a gene: 5. CDR3 size: 15 residues. The CDR3 nucleotides read TGTGCCAGCAGCGCGGACAGGGGTGGCAATCAGCCCCAGCATTTT. Protein product: CASSADRGGNQPQHF.

The J gene is TRBJ1-2, the V gene TRBV27; possibly TRBD1 for D (5 bases). The CDR3 has 16 amino acids. Germline CDR1 reads MNHEY; CDR2 reads SMNVEV (reference sequence). V lost 5 bases and J 7 bases, leaving 23 bases between the germline ends. CDR3 DNA: TGTGCCAGCAGTCTCCTGGGCCCGACAGACCCGGGTGGCTACACCTTC. Its protein is CASSLLGPTDPGGYTF.

Details on this clone: A read error may produce the germline difference seen at one junction end. V is TRBV3-1 (or the pseudogene TRBV3-2) and J is TRBJ1-3, with D hard to call. The CDR3 contains 8 residues. Germline CDR1 reads LGHDT; CDR2 reads YNNKEL (reference sequence). The CDR3 sequence: CASSRPHF. In DNA form, the CDR3 reads TGTGCCAGCAGTCGTCCCCATTTT.

This rearrangement joins TRBV6-4 to TRBJ2-7; TRBD2 might be the D (7 bases). CDR1 is MRHNA and CDR2 is SNTAGT in the germline V gene. V lost 6 bases and J 3 bases, leaving 12 bases between the germline ends. CDR3 size: 13 residues. This chain's CDR3 is CASRGGGNYEQYV. The DNA for the CDR3 is TGTGCCAGCAGGGGAGGGGGGAACTACGAGCAGTACGTC.

This clone occurred a few times. The rearrangement joins TRBV2 to TRBJ1-2, with 11 bases lining up with TRBD1. The CDR3 consists of 14 residues. Per germline, CDR1 SNHLY and CDR2 FYNNEI. With 6 bases clipped from V and 4 bases from J, the junction kept 4 bases outside the gene matches. CDR3 sequence: CASRWTGGFYGYTF. CDR3 sequence (DNA): TGTGCCAGCAGGTGGACAGGGGGCTTCTATGGCTACACCTTC.

The gene calls are TRBV4-1 and TRBJ2-4; TRBD1 is a possible D gene (5 bases). From germline, CDR1 is MGHRA and CDR2 YSYEKL. V was cut by 2 bases and J by 7 bases, with 18 bases left in between. The CDR3 totals 16 residues. The CDR3 sequence: CASSQPGQTSGNIQYF. The CDR3 bases are TGCGCCAGCAGCCAACCCGGACAAACCTCAGGGAACATTCAGTACTTC.

This chain connects TRBV28 to TRBJ1-3, with D possibly TRBD1 on 5 matching bases. Germline V gene lookup returns CDR1 MDHEN and CDR2 SYDVKM. This CDR3 has 15 amino acids. Trimming took off 2 bases at V and 0 bases at J, with 8 bases between the two ends. The CDR3 here is CASSLQGSSGNTIYF. CDR3 nucleotide sequence: TGTGCCAGCAGTTTACAGGGAAGCTCTGGAAACACCATATATTTT. The variable domain in full, completed from reference TRBV28 and TRBJ1-3, reads DVKVTQSSRYLVKRTGEKVFLECVQDMDHENMFWYRQDPGLGLRLIYFSYDVKMKEKGDIPEGYSVSREKKERFSLILESASTNQTSMYLCASSLQGSSGNTIYFGEGSWLTVV.

The chain combines TRBV27 with TRBJ1-5; D unresolved. Germline V gene data show CDR1 as MNHEY and CDR2 as SMNVEV (reference sequence). This CDR3 spans 14 amino acids. Deletions cut 6 bases from V and 0 bases from J, with 9 bases between. This CDR3 reads CASREANSNQPQHF. The DNA for the CDR3 is TGTGCCAGCAGGGAGGCAAATAGCAATCAGCCCCAGCATTTT.

This sequence joins TRBV18 and TRBJ2-3; no clear D. Per germline, CDR1 KGHSH and CDR2 LQKENI. This CDR3 is 14 amino acids long. The V end was cut by 4 bases, the J end by 2 bases, with 10 bases between. This CDR3 is CASSLRQITDTQYF. In DNA form, the CDR3 reads TGTGCCAGCTCACTACGGCAGATCACAGATACGCAGTATTTT.

The J gene is TRBJ1-1, the V gene TRBV19; a weak D match, TRBD1 (6 bases). Germline V lookup: CDR1 LNHDA, CDR2 SQIVND (reference sequence). The CDR3 totals 16 residues. V lost 4 bases, J lost 1 base, and 16 bases lay in between. In DNA, the CDR3 is TGTGCCAGTAGTAATACCAAAGGGGGAAAGAACACTGAAGCTTTCTTT. Translated, it gives CASSNTKGGKNTEAFF.

The chain is built from TRBV19 and TRBJ2-7, with TRBD1 matching 8 bases. CDR3 length: 15 residues. CDR1 is LNHDA and CDR2 is SQIVND in the germline V gene (reference sequence). Losses at the gene ends were 3 bases for V and 3 bases for J; bases not matched to a gene: 7. CDR3 in DNA: TGTGCCAGTAGTATTGGGACAGGACCCCTCTACGAGCAGTACGTC. Translated: CASSIGTGPLYEQYV.

This chain joins TRBV19 and TRBJ2-6; no clear D gene. Trimming took 1 base from V and 0 from J, leaving 4 bases between them. This CDR3 has 15 residues. CDR1 is LNHDA, CDR2 SQIVND, per germline (reference sequence). The CDR3 nucleotides read TGTGCCAGTAGTATAGTAAGCTCTGGGGCCAACGTCCTGACTTTC. Amino acids: CASSIVSSGANVLTF.